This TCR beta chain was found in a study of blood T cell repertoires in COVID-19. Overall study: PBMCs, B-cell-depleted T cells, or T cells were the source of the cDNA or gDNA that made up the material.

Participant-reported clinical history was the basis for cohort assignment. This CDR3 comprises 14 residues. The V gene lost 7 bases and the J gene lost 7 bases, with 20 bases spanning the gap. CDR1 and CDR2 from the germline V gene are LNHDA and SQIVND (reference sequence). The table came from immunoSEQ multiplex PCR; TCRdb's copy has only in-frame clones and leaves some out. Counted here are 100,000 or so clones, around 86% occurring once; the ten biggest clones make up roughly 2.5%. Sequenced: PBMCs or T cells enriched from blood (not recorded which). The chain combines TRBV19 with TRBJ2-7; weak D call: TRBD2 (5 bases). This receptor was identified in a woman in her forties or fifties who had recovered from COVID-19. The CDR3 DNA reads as TGTGCCAGTAATTCATATAGAGGGCTCGGGGAGCAGTACTTC. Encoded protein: CASNSYRGLGEQYF.